A selection of T cell receptor beta chains follows, all from one sample in a study of IL-17A CD8 T cells in psoriatic arthritis synovium. Data came from immunoSEQ multiplex PCR; TCRdb stores just in-frame clones and leaves some out. The top ten clones hold 12% of a sample with nearly 2,000 clones, roughly 71% of them seen once. The sample was IL-17A+ (IFN-gamma+/-) memory CD8+ T cells from synovial fluid. The receptors derive from a human donor with psoriatic arthritis. The CDR3 runs from the conserved cysteine through the conserved F or W. Each record gives: V gene, CDR3 protein.

v_call: TRBV5-1; cdr3_aa: CASSQGSGYTF
v_call: TRBV11-2; cdr3_aa: CASRAPSSYNEQFF
v_call: TRBV27; cdr3_aa: CASTGTSKDTQYF
v_call: TRBV6-5; cdr3_aa: CASSAANEQFF
v_call: TRBV30; cdr3_aa: CAWKELAGDFNEQFF
v_call: TRBV5-4; cdr3_aa: CASSLGNLRQGEESGELFF
v_call: TRBV14; cdr3_aa: CASSQAKAGTYQHF
v_call: TRBV2; cdr3_aa: CASGGVTYNEQFF
v_call: TRBV23-1; cdr3_aa: CASSQSRGEQYF
v_call: TRBV10-3; cdr3_aa: CAISESGGGSGEQYF
v_call: TRBV7-3; cdr3_aa: CASSPQGNSETQYF
v_call: TRBV7-9; cdr3_aa: CASSFSTGTGGSYEQYF
v_call: TRBV4-2; cdr3_aa: CASSPGSGTTEAFF
v_call: TRBV2; cdr3_aa: CASSVGTVSEQYF
v_call: TRBV19; cdr3_aa: CASSIEGPGVYSQETQYF
v_call: TRBV9; cdr3_aa: CASSKTGTDQYF
v_call: TRBV14; cdr3_aa: CASSSLSTGTRGYTF
v_call: TRBV6-4; cdr3_aa: CASSGLADTDTQYF
v_call: TRBV5-6; cdr3_aa: CASSLANQGRTYEQYF
v_call: TRBV7-6; cdr3_aa: CASSLDASGYSYNEQFF
v_call: TRBV9; cdr3_aa: CASSVGLAGDEQFF
v_call: TRBV4-1; cdr3_aa: CASSQDKRTGLLTGELFF
v_call: TRBV5-5; cdr3_aa: CASSLAGGTGELFF
v_call: TRBV5-4; cdr3_aa: CASSRPPGEWTSGYNEQFF
v_call: TRBV6-4; cdr3_aa: CASSDEASNEQFF
v_call: TRBV28; cdr3_aa: CASSLTSPDTQYF